The 23 T cell receptor beta chains listed next were all sequenced from one sample in a study of blood T cells in healthy people across ages. Sample-barcoded 5' priming and a J-beta primer mix drove a second PCR of 7 to 11 cycles. TCRdb re-called the 5' RACE reads through MiXCR, storing one row per CDR3 protein. The table includes about 930,000 distinct CDR3 sequences, under 35% detected once. The data were also submitted as part of a second study, on T cells of mothers and their children.

What was sequenced was blood. The source is a woman aged 40 to 49 in good health.

This clonotype has a count of ten or more. The chain combines TRBV20-1 with TRBJ1-2; 7 nucleotides line up with TRBD1. The CDR3 is 15 amino acids. Unmatched junction bases numbered 12, after V lost 0 bases and J lost 8 bases. Germline V gene data show CDR1 as DFQATT and CDR2 as SNEGSKA (reference sequence). The CDR3 coding sequence is TGCAGTGCTAGAGATCCTCCGGGACAGTTTGAGGGCTACACCTTC. Residues: CSARDPPGQFEGYTF.

There are many counts of this clonotype. The chain is built from TRBV18 and TRBJ2-5; 12 bases map to TRBD2. This CDR3 region has 16 residues. The germline CDR1 and CDR2 sequences are KGHSH and LQKENI. With V trimmed by 6 bases and J by 0 bases, 5 bases remained unmatched. Here the CDR3 DNA reads TGTGCCAGCTCCCCCGGACTAGCGGGGTACCAAGAGACCCAGTACTTC. It specifies CASSPGLAGYQETQYF.

The chain carries TRBV9 and TRBJ1-4; tentatively, D is TRBD1 (5 bases). Deletions cut 1 base from V and 11 bases from J, with 12 bases between. This CDR3 comprises 13 residues. In germline, CDR1 is SGDLS, CDR2 YYNGEE. For the CDR3, the DNA is TGTGCCAGCAGCGTACAGGGTTGGGGGAAACTGTTTTTT. This gives the protein CASSVQGWGKLFF.

DNA for the CDR3: TGTGCCAGCAGCCAAGATCGGGGTGGCGCCTACGAGCAGTTCTTC. Translating gives CASSQDRGGAYEQFF. The chain is built from TRBV4-2 and TRBJ2-1; D is perhaps TRBD2 (5 bases). Germline CDR1 LGHNA, CDR2 YNFKEQ. V was trimmed by 0 bases and J by 10 bases, leaving 16 bases between them. The CDR3 length is 15 residues.

In the case of this clonotype: One end of the junction varies from germline; a read error may be responsible. The V and J genes are TRBV6-1 and TRBJ1-2; a possible D gene is TRBD1 (5 bases). CDR3 length equals 17 residues. Germline V lookup: CDR1 MNHNS, CDR2 SASEGT. The CDR3 spells CASSRSGASPPRYDYTF. The CDR3 DNA reads TGTGCCAGCAGCCGATCTGGGGCTTCACCGCCCAGGTATGACTACACCTTC.

This clonotype was detected only once. One base away lies a much larger clone, so this may be a sequencing read error. The rearrangement uses TRBV24-1 and TRBJ2-1; TRBD1 aligns across 11 bases. This CDR3 spans 17 amino acids. Germline loops: CDR1 KGHDR, CDR2 SFDVKD. The CDR3, as DNA: TGTGCCAGCAGTGCCCGGACAGGGGGCTTCTCCTACAATGAGCAGTTCTTC. It specifies CASSARTGGFSYNEQFF.

Concerning this clonotype itself: Sequence at one end of the junction differs from germline and may be a read error. The rearrangement links TRBV7-2 to TRBJ2-7, with D possibly TRBD2 on 6 matching bases. There are 14 residues in the CDR3. Germline V gene data show CDR1 as SGHTA and CDR2 as FQGNSA. CDR3 residues: CASSLGLSGYERYF. The CDR3 DNA is TGTGCCAGCAGCTTAGGACTAAGCGGGTACGAGCGGTACTTC.

The CDR3 nucleotides read TGTGCCAGCAGCCTGGAGGCAGGGGGGGGTGAGCAGTTCTTC. Its protein product is CASSLEAGGGEQFF. This chain links TRBV7-8 with TRBJ2-1, with D perhaps being TRBD1 or TRBD2 (7 bases each). Between the trimmed V and J ends, which lost 5 bases and 9 bases, there was a span of 17 bases. Germline V CDR1 and CDR2: SGHVS, FQNEAQ. The CDR3 contains 14 residues.

A few counts support this clonotype. V is TRBV6-1 and J is TRBJ2-3; 7 positions agree with TRBD1. The germline V gene encodes CDR1 MNHNS and CDR2 SASEGT. This CDR3 is built from 13 residues. V gave up 6 bases and J gave up 4 bases; unmatched junction bases: 4. This CDR3 is CASRNRGPDTQYF. CDR3 DNA sequence: TGTGCCAGCAGGAACAGGGGACCAGATACGCAGTATTTT.

The chain uses TRBV18 and TRBJ1-1; D is uncertain. Trimming pared 1 base from V and 0 bases from J, leaving 12 bases between. Germline CDR1 KGHSH, CDR2 LQKENI. The CDR3 covers 16 residues. This CDR3 is CASSPREPGLNTEAFF. For the CDR3, the DNA is TGTGCCAGCTCACCACGGGAACCGGGTCTGAACACTGAAGCTTTCTTT.

This clonotype was seen only once. V gene TRBV20-1 combines with J gene TRBJ2-5; TRBD2 agrees at 12 bases. Trimming took 5 bases from V and 4 from J; bases not matched to a gene: 5. Germline-derived CDR1 and CDR2 are DFQATT and SNEGSKA (reference sequence). This CDR3 is 14 amino acids long. The CDR3 region has the DNA TGCAGTGCTCGACTAGCGGGAGAGAGAGAGACCCAGTACTTC. Protein sequence: CSARLAGERETQYF.

This clonotype was detected many times. The rearrangement links TRBV12-3 or TRBV12-4 to TRBJ1-1, with a tentative D call TRBD1 (5 bases). The CDR3 is 14 residues long. V was clipped by 6 bases and J by 5 bases, with 16 bases between them. CDR3 amino acids: CASSRDGGGTEAFF. CDR3 nucleotides: TGTGCCAGCAGCCGGGACGGCGGAGGAACTGAAGCTTTCTTT.

This clonotype occurred once. The germline gene is not matched at one end of the junction; a read error may be the cause. The rearrangement uses TRBV11-2 and TRBJ2-1; possible D gene TRBD2, 6 bases. Germline loops: CDR1 SGHAT, CDR2 FQNNGV. This CDR3 comprises 15 residues. CDR3 bases: TGTACCAGCAGCCGAATAGTGGGGGGTTGCGATGAGCAGTTCTTC. It encodes CTSSRIVGGCDEQFF.

The genes are TRBV4-3 and TRBJ1-2, with D tentatively TRBD1 (5 bases). V shed 0 bases and J shed 4 bases, with 12 bases lying between them. The CDR3 loop spans 15 amino acids. Germline lookup yields CDR1 LGHNA and CDR2 YSLEER. The CDR3 is CASSQDRGEAYGYTF. CDR3 sequence (DNA): TGCGCCAGCAGCCAAGATCGAGGGGAAGCCTATGGCTACACCTTC.

This clonotype was seen a handful of times. This rearrangement joins TRBV7-9 to TRBJ1-1, with no clear D. The CDR3 covers 11 residues. The germline V gene has CDR1 SEHNR and CDR2 FQNEAQ (reference sequence). V was shortened by 0 bases and J by 7 bases, with 3 bases between the two germline ends. The CDR3 spells CASSLANEAFF. The CDR3 DNA sequence: TGTGCCAGCAGCTTAGCGAATGAAGCTTTCTTT.

The chain joins TRBV2 to TRBJ2-3; D may correspond to TRBD1 or TRBD2 (5 bases each). Germline V gives CDR1 SNHLY, CDR2 FYNNEI. The CDR3 has 13 amino acids. V was pared by 7 bases and J by 5 bases, with 13 bases between. The chain's CDR3 is CASNGRGGDTQYF. As DNA, the CDR3 is TGTGCCAGCAACGGACGTGGGGGAGATACGCAGTATTTT.

V and J are TRBV5-1 and TRBJ2-1, with 7 bases aligning to TRBD1. The germline V gene has CDR1 SGHRS and CDR2 YFSETQ. The J segment lost 8 bases and the V segment lost 6 bases, leaving 14 bases of the junction unmatched. CDR3 size: 15 residues. The DNA of the CDR3 is TGCGCCAGCACTACCGACAGGGTCATTTTCGATGAGCAGTTCTTC. Encoded protein: CASTTDRVIFDEQFF.

This clonotype was seen more than once but under ten times. The J gene is TRBJ2-2, the V gene TRBV5-5; TRBD1 matches at 10 bases. Germline lookup yields CDR1 SGHKS and CDR2 YYEKEE (reference sequence). Trimming removed 3 bases from V and 7 bases from J; junction bases left unmatched: 9. This CDR3 is 16 amino acids long. The CDR3 DNA follows: TGTGCCAGCAGCTACGTCGGGACAGGGGCGAACGGGGAGCTGTTTTTT. Amino acid sequence: CASSYVGTGANGELFF.

This clonotype has more than one count but fewer than ten. The gene calls are TRBV2 and TRBJ2-7; D is perhaps TRBD1 (5 bases). V was cut by 5 bases and J by 2 bases, with 22 bases left in between. This CDR3 is built from 17 residues. CDR1 and CDR2 (germline): SNHLY, FYNNEI. The CDR3 nucleotides read TGTGCCAGCAGTCCCAAGAGATCAACAGGTTCCGCCTACGAGCAGTACTTC. Amino acids: CASSPKRSTGSAYEQYF.

Of note for this clonotype: A read error may be the cause here, since a much bigger clone is one base away. This sequence joins TRBV7-9 and TRBJ2-1; tentatively, D is TRBD2 (6 bases). The CDR3 spans 13 residues. The germline V and J ends were trimmed by 8 bases and 10 bases, with 18 bases remaining between them. Germline V CDR1 and CDR2: SEHNR, FQNEAQ (reference sequence). CDR3 bases: TGTGCCAGCCGGGCGGGGTCTCGGGACGAGCAGTTCTTC. Protein product: CASRAGSRDEQFF. The full variable domain, its missing parts supplied by reference TRBV7-9 and TRBJ2-1, is DTGVSQNPRHKITKRGQNVTFRCDPISEHNRLYWYRQTLGQGPEFLTYFQNEAQLEKSRLLSDRFSAERPKGSFSTLEIQRTEQGDSAMYLCASRAGSRDEQFFGPGTRLTVL.

This clonotype was detected only a few times. Relative to the germline gene, one junction end is altered; a read error may explain this. The chain combines TRBV7-2 with TRBJ2-3; D is perhaps TRBD1 or TRBD2 (6 bases each). The CDR3 consists of 16 residues. Germline V CDR1 and CDR2: SGHTA, FQGNSA. Here the CDR3 reads CVSSPRTVGRLDTQYF. In DNA, the CDR3 is TGTGTCAGCAGCCCCCGGACAGTGGGGAGGTTAGATACGCAGTATTTT.

At least ten counts were recorded for this clonotype. This chain connects TRBV20-1 to TRBJ2-3, with D unresolved. Trimming pared 2 bases from V and 1 base from J, leaving 16 bases between. This CDR3 contains 16 residues. Germline V gene data show CDR1 as DFQATT and CDR2 as SNEGSKA (reference sequence). CDR3 DNA: TGCAGTGCTAGAAAACTCCTAAGGACGGGCACAGATACGCAGTATTTT. It is translated as CSARKLLRTGTDTQYF.

The chain carries TRBV5-1 and TRBJ1-2; tentatively, D is TRBD1 (5 bases). The CDR3 contains 13 residues. V was trimmed by 3 bases and J by 3 bases, leaving 9 bases between them. Germline CDR1 and CDR2: SGHRS and YFSETQ. The CDR3 here is CASSYAGDYGYTF. The CDR3 DNA is TGCGCCAGCAGCTATGCGGGGGACTATGGCTACACCTTC. Looking up the rest from reference TRBV5-1 and TRBJ1-2 gives the full variable domain: KAGVTQTPRYLIKTRGQQVTLSCSPISGHRSVSWYQQTPGQGLQFLFEYFSETQRNKGNFPGRFSGRQFSNSRSEMNVSTLELGDSALYLCASSYAGDYGYTFGSGTRLTVV.